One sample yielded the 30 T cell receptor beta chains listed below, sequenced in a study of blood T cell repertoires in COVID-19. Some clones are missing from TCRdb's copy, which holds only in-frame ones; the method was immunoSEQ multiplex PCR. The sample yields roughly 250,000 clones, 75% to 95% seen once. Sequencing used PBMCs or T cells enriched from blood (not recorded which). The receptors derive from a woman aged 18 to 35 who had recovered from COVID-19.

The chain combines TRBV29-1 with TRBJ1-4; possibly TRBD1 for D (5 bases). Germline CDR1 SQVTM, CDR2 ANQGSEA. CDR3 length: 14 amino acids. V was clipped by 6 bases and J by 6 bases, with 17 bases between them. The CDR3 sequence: CSVITGTGDEKLFF. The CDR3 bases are TGCAGCGTGATAACCGGGACGGGGGATGAAAAACTGTTTTTT.

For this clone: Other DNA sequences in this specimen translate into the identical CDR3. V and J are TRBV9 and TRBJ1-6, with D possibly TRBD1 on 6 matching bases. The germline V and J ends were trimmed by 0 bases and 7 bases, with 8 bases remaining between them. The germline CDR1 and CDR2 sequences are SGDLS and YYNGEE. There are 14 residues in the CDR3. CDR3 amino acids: CASSVETGNSPLHF. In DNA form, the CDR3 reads TGTGCCAGCAGCGTAGAGACAGGCAATTCACCCCTCCACTTT.

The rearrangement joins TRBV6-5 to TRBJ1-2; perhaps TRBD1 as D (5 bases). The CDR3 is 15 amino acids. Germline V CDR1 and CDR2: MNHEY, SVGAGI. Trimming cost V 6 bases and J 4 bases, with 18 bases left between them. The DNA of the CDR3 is TGTGCCAGCAGCCAAGCGGGGGTCGGGATCTATGGCTACACCTTC. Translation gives CASSQAGVGIYGYTF.

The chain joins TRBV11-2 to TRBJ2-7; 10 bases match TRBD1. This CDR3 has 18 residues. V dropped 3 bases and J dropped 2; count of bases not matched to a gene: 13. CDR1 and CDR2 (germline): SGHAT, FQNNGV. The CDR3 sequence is CASSLDRGKIGKAYEQYF. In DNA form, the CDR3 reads TGTGCCAGCAGCTTGGACAGGGGGAAGATAGGCAAGGCCTACGAGCAGTACTTC.

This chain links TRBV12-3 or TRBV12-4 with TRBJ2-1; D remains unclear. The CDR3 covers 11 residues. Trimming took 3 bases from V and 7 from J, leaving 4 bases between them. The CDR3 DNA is TGTGCCAGCAGTTTTGTAAATGAGCAGTTCTTC. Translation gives CASSFVNEQFF.

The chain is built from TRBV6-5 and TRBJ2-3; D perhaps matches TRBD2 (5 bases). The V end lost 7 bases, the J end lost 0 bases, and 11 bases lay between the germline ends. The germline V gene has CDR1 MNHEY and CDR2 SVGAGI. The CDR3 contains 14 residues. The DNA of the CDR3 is TGTGCCAGCACCCAGCGGCTTAGCACAGATACGCAGTATTTT. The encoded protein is CASTQRLSTDTQYF.

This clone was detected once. This CDR3 is CASSGGWRGTEAFF. The DNA for the CDR3 is TGTGCCAGCAGCGGTGGTTGGAGGGGCACTGAAGCTTTCTTT. V usage is TRBV5-6 and J usage is TRBJ1-1; D may be TRBD1 (5 bases). The CDR3 length is 14 residues. Germline-derived CDR1 and CDR2 are SGHDT and YYEEEE. Deletions cut 4 bases from V and 4 bases from J, with 14 bases between.

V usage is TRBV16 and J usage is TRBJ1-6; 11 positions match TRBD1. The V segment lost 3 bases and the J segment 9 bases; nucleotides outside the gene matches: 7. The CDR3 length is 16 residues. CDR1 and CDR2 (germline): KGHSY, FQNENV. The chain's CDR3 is CASSHTLDRGLSPLHF. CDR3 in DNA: TGTGCCAGCAGCCATACGTTGGACAGGGGGCTTTCACCCCTCCACTTT.

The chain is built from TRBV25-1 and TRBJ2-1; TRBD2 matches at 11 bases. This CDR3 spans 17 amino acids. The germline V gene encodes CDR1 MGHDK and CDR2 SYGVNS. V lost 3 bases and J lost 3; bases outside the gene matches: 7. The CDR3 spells CASSDLGTSGIYNEQFF. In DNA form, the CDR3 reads TGTGCCAGCAGTGACCTCGGGACTAGCGGTATCTACAATGAGCAGTTCTTC.

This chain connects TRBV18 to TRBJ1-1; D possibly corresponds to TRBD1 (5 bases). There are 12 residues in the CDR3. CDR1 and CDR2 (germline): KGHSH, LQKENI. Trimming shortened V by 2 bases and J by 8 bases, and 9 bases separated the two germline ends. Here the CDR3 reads CASSPSRQEAFF. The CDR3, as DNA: TGTGCCAGCTCACCATCTAGACAGGAAGCTTTCTTT.

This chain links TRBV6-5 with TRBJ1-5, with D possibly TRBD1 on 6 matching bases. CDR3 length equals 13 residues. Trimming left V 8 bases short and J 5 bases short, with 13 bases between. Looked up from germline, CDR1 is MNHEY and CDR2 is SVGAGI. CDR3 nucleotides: TGTGCCAGCGGACAGTCTTGGGATCAGCCCCAGCATTTT. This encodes CASGQSWDQPQHF.

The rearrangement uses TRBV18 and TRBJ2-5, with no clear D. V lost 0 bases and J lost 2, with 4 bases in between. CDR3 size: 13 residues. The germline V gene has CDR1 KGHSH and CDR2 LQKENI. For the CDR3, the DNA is TGTGCCAGCTCACCACCCAGTCAAGAGACCCAGTACTTC. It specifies CASSPPSQETQYF. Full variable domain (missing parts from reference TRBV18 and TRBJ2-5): NAGVMQNPRHLVRRRGQEARLRCSPMKGHSHVYWYRQLPEEGLKFMVYLQKENIIDESGMPKERFSAEFPKEGPSILRIQQVVRGDSAAYFCASSPPSQETQYFGPGTRLLVL.

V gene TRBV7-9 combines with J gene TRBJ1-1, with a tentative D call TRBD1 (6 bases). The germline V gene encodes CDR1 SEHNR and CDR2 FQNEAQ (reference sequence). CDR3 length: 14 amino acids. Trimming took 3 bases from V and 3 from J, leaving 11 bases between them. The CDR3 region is CASSLQNRDTEAFF. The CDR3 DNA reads TGTGCCAGCAGCTTGCAAAACAGGGACACTGAAGCTTTCTTT.

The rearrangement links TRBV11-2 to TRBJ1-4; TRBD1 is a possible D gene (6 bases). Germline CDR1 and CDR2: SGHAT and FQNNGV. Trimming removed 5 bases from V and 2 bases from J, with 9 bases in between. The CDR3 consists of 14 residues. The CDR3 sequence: CASSRTGTNEKLFF. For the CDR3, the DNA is TGTGCCAGCAGCCGCACAGGGACTAATGAAAAACTGTTTTTT.

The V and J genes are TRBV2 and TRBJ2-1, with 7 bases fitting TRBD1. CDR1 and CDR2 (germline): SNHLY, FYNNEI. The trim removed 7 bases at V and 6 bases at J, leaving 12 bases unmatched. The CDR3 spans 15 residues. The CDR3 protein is CASTETGLGRNEQFF. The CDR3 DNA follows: TGTGCCAGCACTGAGACAGGGCTTGGTCGCAATGAGCAGTTCTTC.

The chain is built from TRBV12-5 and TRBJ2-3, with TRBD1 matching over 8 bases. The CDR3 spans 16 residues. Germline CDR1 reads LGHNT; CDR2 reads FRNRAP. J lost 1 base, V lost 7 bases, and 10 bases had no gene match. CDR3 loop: CASAPHDRGGTDTQYF. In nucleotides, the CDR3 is TGTGCTAGTGCCCCACACGACAGGGGTGGCACAGATACGCAGTATTTT.

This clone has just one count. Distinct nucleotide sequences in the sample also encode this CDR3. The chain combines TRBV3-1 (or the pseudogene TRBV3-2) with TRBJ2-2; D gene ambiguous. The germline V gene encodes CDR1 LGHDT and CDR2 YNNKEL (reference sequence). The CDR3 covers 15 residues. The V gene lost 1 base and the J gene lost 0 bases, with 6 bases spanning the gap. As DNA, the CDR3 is TGTGCCAGCAGCCAAGGAGGCACGAACACCGGGGAGCTGTTTTTT. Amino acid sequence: CASSQGGTNTGELFF.

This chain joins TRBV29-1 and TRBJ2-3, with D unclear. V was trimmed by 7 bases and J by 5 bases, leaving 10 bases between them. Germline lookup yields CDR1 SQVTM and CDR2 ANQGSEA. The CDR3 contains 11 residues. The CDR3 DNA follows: TGCAGCGCCAATCCCGGAGATACGCAGTATTTT. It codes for CSANPGDTQYF.

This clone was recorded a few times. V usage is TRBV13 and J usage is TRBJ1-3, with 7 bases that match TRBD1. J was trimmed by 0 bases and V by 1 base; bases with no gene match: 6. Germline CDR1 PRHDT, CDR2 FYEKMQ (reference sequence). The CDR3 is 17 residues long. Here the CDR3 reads CASSLVQGVASGNTIYF. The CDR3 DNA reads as TGTGCCAGCAGCTTAGTCCAGGGGGTGGCCTCTGGAAACACCATATATTTT.

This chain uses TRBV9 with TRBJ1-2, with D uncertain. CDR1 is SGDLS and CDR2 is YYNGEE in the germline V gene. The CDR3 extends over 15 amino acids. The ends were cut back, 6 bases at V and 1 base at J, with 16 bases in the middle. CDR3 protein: CASTSLMGSNYGYTF. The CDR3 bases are TGTGCCAGCACCTCCCTCATGGGCAGTAACTATGGCTACACCTTC.

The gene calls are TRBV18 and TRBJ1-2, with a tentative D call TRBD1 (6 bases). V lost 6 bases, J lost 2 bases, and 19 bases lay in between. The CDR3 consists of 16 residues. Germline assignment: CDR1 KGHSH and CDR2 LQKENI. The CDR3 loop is CASSNSGTPINYGYTF. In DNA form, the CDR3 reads TGTGCCAGCTCCAACTCCGGGACACCTATAAACTATGGCTACACCTTC.

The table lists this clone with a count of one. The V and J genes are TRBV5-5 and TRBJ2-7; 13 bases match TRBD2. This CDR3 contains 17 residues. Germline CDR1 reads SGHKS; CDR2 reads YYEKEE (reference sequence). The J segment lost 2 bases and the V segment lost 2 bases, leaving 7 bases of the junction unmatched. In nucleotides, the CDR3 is TGTGCCAGCAGCTTTTCGACTAGCGGGAGGAGAGCCTACGAGCAGTACTTC. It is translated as CASSFSTSGRRAYEQYF.

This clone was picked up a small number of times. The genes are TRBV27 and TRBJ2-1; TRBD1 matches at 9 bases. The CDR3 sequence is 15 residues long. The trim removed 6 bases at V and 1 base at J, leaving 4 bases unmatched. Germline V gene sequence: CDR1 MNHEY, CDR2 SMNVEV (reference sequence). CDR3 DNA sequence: TGTGCCAGCAGGCCCGACAGGGGGTCCTACAATGAGCAGTTCTTC. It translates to CASRPDRGSYNEQFF.

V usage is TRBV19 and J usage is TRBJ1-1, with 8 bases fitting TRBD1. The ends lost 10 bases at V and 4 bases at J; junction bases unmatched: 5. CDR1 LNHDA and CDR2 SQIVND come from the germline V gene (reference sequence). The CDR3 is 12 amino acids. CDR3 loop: CAITTGGTEAFF. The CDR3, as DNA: TGTGCCATCACAACAGGGGGCACTGAAGCTTTCTTT.

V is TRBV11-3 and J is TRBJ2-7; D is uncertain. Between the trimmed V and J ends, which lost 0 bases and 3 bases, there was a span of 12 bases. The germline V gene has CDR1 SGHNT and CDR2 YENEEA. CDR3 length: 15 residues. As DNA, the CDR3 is TGTGCCAGCAGCTTAGATCTGTCCGCACTCTACGAGCAGTACTTC. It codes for CASSLDLSALYEQYF.

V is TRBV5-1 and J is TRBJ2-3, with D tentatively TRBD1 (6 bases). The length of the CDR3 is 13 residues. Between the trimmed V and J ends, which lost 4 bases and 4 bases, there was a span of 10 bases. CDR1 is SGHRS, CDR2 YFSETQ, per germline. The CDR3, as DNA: TGCGCCAGCAGCCAGGACAGCCCAGATACGCAGTATTTT. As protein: CASSQDSPDTQYF.

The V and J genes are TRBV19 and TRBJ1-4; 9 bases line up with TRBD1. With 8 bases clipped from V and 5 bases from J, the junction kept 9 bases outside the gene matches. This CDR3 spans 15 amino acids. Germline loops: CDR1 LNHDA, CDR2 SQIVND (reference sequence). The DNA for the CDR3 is TGTGCCAGTCGGGAGGGACAGGGACTCAATGAAAAACTGTTTTTT. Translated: CASREGQGLNEKLFF.

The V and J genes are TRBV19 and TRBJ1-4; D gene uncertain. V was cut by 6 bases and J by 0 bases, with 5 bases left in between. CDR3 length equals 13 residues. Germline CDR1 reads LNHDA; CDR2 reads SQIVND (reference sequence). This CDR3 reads CASRAATNEKLFF. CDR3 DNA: TGTGCCAGTAGGGCTGCAACTAATGAAAAACTGTTTTTT.

CDR3 residues: CASRIGQGHGYTF. CDR3 bases: TGTGCCAGCAGAATAGGACAGGGCCATGGCTACACCTTC. The rearrangement links TRBV28 to TRBJ1-2, with TRBD1 identical over 8 bases. Germline V CDR1 and CDR2: MDHEN, SYDVKM. V gave up 6 bases and J gave up 6 bases; unmatched junction bases: 6. The CDR3 runs to 13 residues.

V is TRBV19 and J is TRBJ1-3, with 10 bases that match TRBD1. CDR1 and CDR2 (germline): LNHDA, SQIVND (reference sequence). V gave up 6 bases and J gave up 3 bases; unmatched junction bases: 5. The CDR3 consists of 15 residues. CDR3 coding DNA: TGTGCCAGTAGCGAGGGACAGGGGTTTGGAAACACCATATATTTT. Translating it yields CASSEGQGFGNTIYF. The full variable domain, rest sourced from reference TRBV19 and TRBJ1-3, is DGGITQSPKYLFRKEGQNVTLSCEQNLNHDAMYWYRQDPGQGLRLIYYSQIVNDFQKGDIAEGYSVSREKKESFPLTVTSAQKNPTAFYLCASSEGQGFGNTIYFGEGSWLTVV.